Listed below are T cell receptor beta chains from one sample, sequenced in a study of spatial heterogeneity in lung cancer. TCRdb itself ran the 5' RACE reads through MiXCR, one entry per CDR3 protein. In the table there are about 100,000 distinct CDR3 sequences, 4.4% of which are singletons. The material sequenced was lung tumor tissue, taken at surgery. The receptor set was obtained from a male donor with early-stage non-small cell lung cancer. The CDR3 runs from the conserved cysteine through the conserved F or W. Each record gives: D gene, J gene, clone size, V gene, CDR3 DNA, CDR3 protein. The D gene is left open where the match is weak. For some rows the clone size is stated as once, few or many, or as a class when expanded; others skip it.

d_call: -; j_call: TRBJ1-5; clone_size: many; v_call: TRBV28; cdr3_nt: TGTGCCAGCACCTCCCGATCAGACGGCCCCAATCAGCCCCAGCATTTT; cdr3_aa: CASTSRSDGPNQPQHF
d_call: -; j_call: TRBJ2-1; clone_size: few; v_call: TRBV9; cdr3_nt: TGTGCCAGCAGCCTCCGGCGGTCCTTCCCACCTTACAATGAGCAGTTCTTC; cdr3_aa: CASSLRRSFPPYNEQFF
d_call: -; j_call: TRBJ2-1; clone_size: few; v_call: TRBV2; cdr3_nt: TGTGCCAGCAGTGACGGAAAGAGTACCTACAATGAGCAGTTCTTC; cdr3_aa: CASSDGKSTYNEQFF
d_call: -; j_call: TRBJ1-5; clone_size: many; v_call: TRBV7-8; cdr3_nt: TGTGCCAGCAGCTTAACCCCAGGGGCGAATCAGCCCCAGCATTTT; cdr3_aa: CASSLTPGANQPQHF
d_call: -; j_call: TRBJ2-1; clone_size: many; v_call: TRBV6-1; cdr3_nt: TGTGCCAGCAGTGAAGCGCAATCGTACAATGAGCAGTTCTTC; cdr3_aa: CASSEAQSYNEQFF
d_call: -; j_call: TRBJ2-1; clone_size: many; v_call: TRBV12-3/TRBV12-4; cdr3_nt: TGTGCCAGCAGTCCGTTGTACAATGAGCAGTTCTTC; cdr3_aa: CASSPLYNEQFF
d_call: -; j_call: TRBJ2-7; clone_size: -; v_call: TRBV5-6; cdr3_nt: TGTGCCAGCGGGCAGGGGGGCTCCTACGAGCAGTACTTC; cdr3_aa: CASGQGGSYEQYF
d_call: -; j_call: TRBJ2-2; clone_size: many; v_call: TRBV3-1; cdr3_nt: TGTGCCAGCTCCCCCCTCAGGAACACCGGGGAGCTGTTTTTT; cdr3_aa: CASSPLRNTGELFF
d_call: TRBD2; j_call: TRBJ2-5; clone_size: many; v_call: TRBV29-1; cdr3_nt: TGCAGCGAATCAGCGGGAGCGCAAGAGACCCAGTACTTC; cdr3_aa: CSESAGAQETQYF
d_call: TRBD1; j_call: TRBJ1-1; clone_size: many; v_call: TRBV5-1; cdr3_nt: TGCGCCAGCAGCTCCGGGACAGGCCTCTGGAACACTGAAGCTTTCTTT; cdr3_aa: CASSSGTGLWNTEAFF
d_call: -; j_call: TRBJ2-1; clone_size: few; v_call: TRBV20-1; cdr3_nt: TGCAGTGCTAGCCTAACTTTTACCTACAATGAGCAGTTCTTC; cdr3_aa: CSASLTFTYNEQFF
d_call: TRBD2; j_call: TRBJ2-3; clone_size: many; v_call: TRBV3-1; cdr3_nt: TGTGCCAGCAGCCACGTAGCGGGAGCCATGGAGACGCAGTATTTT; cdr3_aa: CASSHVAGAMETQYF
d_call: TRBD2; j_call: TRBJ2-7; clone_size: many; v_call: TRBV3-1; cdr3_nt: TGTGCCAGCAGCCAAGCAACTAGCGGGAGGAACGAGCAGTACTTC; cdr3_aa: CASSQATSGRNEQYF
d_call: TRBD2; j_call: TRBJ2-5; clone_size: many; v_call: TRBV28; cdr3_nt: TGTGCCAGCAGCCGTCTAGCGGGAGAAGTTGGAGAGACCCAGTACTTC; cdr3_aa: CASSRLAGEVGETQYF
d_call: TRBD1; j_call: TRBJ2-7; clone_size: many; v_call: TRBV28; cdr3_nt: TGTGCCAGCAGTTTAGCCCCGACCGGGACAGGGCGTGGCGAGCAGTACTTC; cdr3_aa: CASSLAPTGTGRGEQYF
d_call: TRBD2; j_call: TRBJ2-7; clone_size: many; v_call: TRBV6-2/TRBV6-3; cdr3_nt: TGTGCCAGCAGTCTAGCGGGCGTATCCTACGAGCAGTACTTC; cdr3_aa: CASSLAGVSYEQYF
d_call: -; j_call: TRBJ2-4; clone_size: many; v_call: TRBV27; cdr3_nt: TGTGCCAGCACCGAGAGTAGGGGTAACATTCAGTACTTC; cdr3_aa: CASTESRGNIQYF
d_call: TRBD1; j_call: TRBJ2-5; clone_size: many; v_call: TRBV6-5; cdr3_nt: TGTGCCAGCAACCCTTTACGACAGGGGTTTTCGGAGACCCAGTACTTC; cdr3_aa: CASNPLRQGFSETQYF
d_call: -; j_call: TRBJ1-4; clone_size: many; v_call: TRBV5-1; cdr3_nt: TGCGCCAGCAGCTGGACAGCAACTAATGAAAAACTGTTTTTT; cdr3_aa: CASSWTATNEKLFF
d_call: -; j_call: TRBJ2-7; clone_size: many; v_call: TRBV20-1; cdr3_nt: TGCAGTGCGCCGGGACCGATTTCCTACGAGCAGTACTTC; cdr3_aa: CSAPGPISYEQYF
d_call: -; j_call: TRBJ2-5; clone_size: many; v_call: TRBV5-1; cdr3_nt: TGCGCCAGCAGCACCGGGACGGAGACCCAGTACTTC; cdr3_aa: CASSTGTETQYF
d_call: -; j_call: TRBJ1-5; clone_size: many; v_call: TRBV4-1; cdr3_nt: TGCGCCAGCAGCCAAGTTGGACGGACTAGCAATCAGCCCCAGCATTTT; cdr3_aa: CASSQVGRTSNQPQHF
d_call: -; j_call: TRBJ2-5; clone_size: many; v_call: TRBV12-3/TRBV12-4; cdr3_nt: TGTGCCAGCAGTTTAGCCTACGGGGAGACCCAGTACTTC; cdr3_aa: CASSLAYGETQYF
d_call: TRBD2; j_call: TRBJ2-5; clone_size: many; v_call: TRBV25-1; cdr3_nt: TGTGCCAGCAGTGAGCTAGCGGGGGGTGGAGAGACCCAGTACTTC; cdr3_aa: CASSELAGGGETQYF
d_call: -; j_call: TRBJ2-5; clone_size: many; v_call: TRBV29-1; cdr3_nt: TGCAGCGTTGAAGCCTACCGGGATCATTCCAAACAAGAGACCCAGTACTTC; cdr3_aa: CSVEAYRDHSKQETQYF
d_call: -; j_call: TRBJ2-2; clone_size: few; v_call: TRBV9; cdr3_nt: TGTGCCAGCAGCGTAGTTGAGGGGTTGACCGGGGAGCTGTTTTTT; cdr3_aa: CASSVVEGLTGELFF
d_call: -; j_call: TRBJ1-1; clone_size: many; v_call: TRBV2; cdr3_nt: TGTGCCAGTTCAAGGGAGGTCACTGAAGCTTTCTTT; cdr3_aa: CASSREVTEAFF
d_call: -; j_call: TRBJ1-2; clone_size: many; v_call: TRBV15; cdr3_nt: TGTGCCACCAGCAGAGATTTAGTATCCGGCTACACCTTC; cdr3_aa: CATSRDLVSGYTF
d_call: TRBD2; j_call: TRBJ2-1; clone_size: many; v_call: TRBV9; cdr3_nt: TGTGCCAGCAGCGTAGGACTAGCGGGAGCGACCTCCTACAATGAGCAGTTCTTC; cdr3_aa: CASSVGLAGATSYNEQFF
d_call: -; j_call: TRBJ1-2; clone_size: many; v_call: TRBV7-9; cdr3_nt: TGTGCCAGCAGCTCCCTCACGGGGGCGCGGGGCTACACCTTC; cdr3_aa: CASSSLTGARGYTF
d_call: -; j_call: TRBJ2-3; clone_size: many; v_call: TRBV12-3/TRBV12-4; cdr3_nt: TGTGCCAGCAGTTTTTGGGTTGAGGGCACAGATACGCAGTATTTT; cdr3_aa: CASSFWVEGTDTQYF
d_call: -; j_call: TRBJ1-1; clone_size: few; v_call: TRBV6-1; cdr3_nt: TGTGCCAGCAGTAGGGAGTGGACTGAAGCTTTCTTT; cdr3_aa: CASSREWTEAFF
d_call: -; j_call: TRBJ1-5; clone_size: many; v_call: TRBV6-6; cdr3_nt: TGTGCCAGCAGTTATCGGACAAAGAATCAGCCCCAGCATTTT; cdr3_aa: CASSYRTKNQPQHF
d_call: TRBD1; j_call: TRBJ2-1; clone_size: many; v_call: TRBV6-1; cdr3_nt: TGTGCCAGCAGCGGATGGACAGGGTTCGGGTACAATGAGCAGTTCTTC; cdr3_aa: CASSGWTGFGYNEQFF
d_call: -; j_call: TRBJ1-5; clone_size: many; v_call: TRBV7-2; cdr3_nt: TGTGCCAGCAGCCTATTCCGGGATCAGCCCCAGCATTTT; cdr3_aa: CASSLFRDQPQHF
d_call: -; j_call: TRBJ2-3; clone_size: many; v_call: TRBV7-6; cdr3_nt: TGTGCCAGCAGCTTAAGCCCTAGCCCAGATACGCAGTATTTT; cdr3_aa: CASSLSPSPDTQYF
d_call: TRBD2; j_call: TRBJ2-1; clone_size: many; v_call: TRBV12-3/TRBV12-4; cdr3_nt: TGTGCCAGCAGTTTCGGCGAGCGGGATATGAGATTCTACAATGAGCAGTTCTTC; cdr3_aa: CASSFGERDMRFYNEQFF
d_call: TRBD2; j_call: TRBJ2-2; clone_size: -; v_call: TRBV6-5; cdr3_nt: TGTGCCAGCAGCCGGGACTACCCTCGGACCGGGGAGCTGTTTTTT; cdr3_aa: CASSRDYPRTGELFF
d_call: -; j_call: TRBJ2-7; clone_size: many; v_call: TRBV14; cdr3_nt: TGTGCCAGCAGCCAAGTTGGGCGTCCGGAGCAGTACTTC; cdr3_aa: CASSQVGRPEQYF
d_call: -; j_call: TRBJ2-5; clone_size: -; v_call: TRBV5-1; cdr3_nt: TGCGCCAGCAGCTTGGACGGGTTGGGGGAGACCCAGTACTTC; cdr3_aa: CASSLDGLGETQYF
d_call: -; j_call: TRBJ1-4; clone_size: many; v_call: TRBV5-1; cdr3_nt: TGCGCCAGCAGCTTGGGGGGGAGCCCAACTAATGAAAAACTGTTTTTT; cdr3_aa: CASSLGGSPTNEKLFF
d_call: TRBD1; j_call: TRBJ1-4; clone_size: many; v_call: TRBV20-1; cdr3_nt: TGCAGTGCTAGGCTACAGGGGGGGAATGAAAAACTGTTTTTT; cdr3_aa: CSARLQGGNEKLFF
d_call: -; j_call: TRBJ2-2; clone_size: -; v_call: TRBV6-1; cdr3_nt: TGTGCCAGGGGAGAGGGGTGGGAGTCAACGGCCGGGGAGCTGTTTTTT; cdr3_aa: CARGEGWESTAGELFF